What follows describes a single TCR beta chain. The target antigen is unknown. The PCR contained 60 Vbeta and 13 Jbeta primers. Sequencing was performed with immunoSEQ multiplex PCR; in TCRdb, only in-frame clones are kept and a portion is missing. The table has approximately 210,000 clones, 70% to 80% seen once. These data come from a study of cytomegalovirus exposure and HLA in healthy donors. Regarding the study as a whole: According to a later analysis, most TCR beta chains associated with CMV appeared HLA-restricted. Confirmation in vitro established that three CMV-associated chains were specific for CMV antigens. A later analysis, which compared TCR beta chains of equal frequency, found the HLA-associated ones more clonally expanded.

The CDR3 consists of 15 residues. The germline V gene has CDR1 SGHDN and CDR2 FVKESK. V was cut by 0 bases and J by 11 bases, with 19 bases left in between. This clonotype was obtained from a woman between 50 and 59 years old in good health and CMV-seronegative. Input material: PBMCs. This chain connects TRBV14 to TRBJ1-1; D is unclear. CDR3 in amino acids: CASSQDLGIPGGAFF. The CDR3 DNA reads TGTGCCAGCAGCCAAGATTTAGGGATTCCTGGAGGGGCTTTCTTT.